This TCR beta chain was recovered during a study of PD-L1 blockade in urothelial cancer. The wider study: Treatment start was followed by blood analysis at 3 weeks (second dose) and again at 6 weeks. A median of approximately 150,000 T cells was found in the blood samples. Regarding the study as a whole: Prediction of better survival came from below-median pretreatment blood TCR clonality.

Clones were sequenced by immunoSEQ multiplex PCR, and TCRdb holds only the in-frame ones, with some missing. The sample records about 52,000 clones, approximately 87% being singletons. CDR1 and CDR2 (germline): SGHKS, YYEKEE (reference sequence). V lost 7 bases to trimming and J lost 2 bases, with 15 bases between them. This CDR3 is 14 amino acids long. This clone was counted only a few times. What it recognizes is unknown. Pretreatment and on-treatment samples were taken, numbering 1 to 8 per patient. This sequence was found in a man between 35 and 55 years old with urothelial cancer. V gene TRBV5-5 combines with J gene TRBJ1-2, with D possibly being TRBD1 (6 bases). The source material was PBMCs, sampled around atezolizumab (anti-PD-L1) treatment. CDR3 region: CASGGGGANYGYTF. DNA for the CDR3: TGTGCCAGCGGTGGTGGGGGCGCGAACTATGGCTACACCTTC. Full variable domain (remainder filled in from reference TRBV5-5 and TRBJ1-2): DAGVTQSPTHLIKTRGQQVTLRCSPISGHKSVSWYQQVLGQGPQFIFQYYEKEERGRGNFPDRFSARQFPNYSSELNVNALLLGDSALYLCASGGGGANYGYTFGSGTRLTVV.